The rows below give T cell receptor beta chains drawn from one sample of a study of cytomegalovirus exposure and HLA in healthy donors. Produced via immunoSEQ multiplex PCR; TCRdb's table is partial and in-frame only. The sample has approximately 300,000 clones, 80% seen once. Sequencing used PBMCs. The source is a girl aged 2-10 years in good health and CMV-seronegative. Each CDR3 is given with its conserved first and last residue. A D gene is named only where the DNA matches it firmly. Clone size appears in some rows only: once, few, many, or a class for an expanded clone.

v_gene: TRBV27; abundance: -; d_gene: TRBD1; j_gene: TRBJ1-2; CDR3nt: TGTGCCAGCAGTCAAACCGGGACAGGGCTCCTATTCTATGGCTACACCTTC; CDR3aa: CASSQTGTGLLFYGYTF
v_gene: TRBV28; abundance: -; d_gene: -; j_gene: TRBJ2-7; CDR3nt: TGTGCCAGCGGGGCAGTCACCTACGAGCAGTACTTC; CDR3aa: CASGAVTYEQYF
v_gene: TRBV5-1; abundance: once; d_gene: TRBD1; j_gene: TRBJ1-1; CDR3nt: TGCGCCAGCAGCTTGGAGGGACAGGGATCGGGCACTGAAGCTTTCTTT; CDR3aa: CASSLEGQGSGTEAFF
v_gene: TRBV6-5; abundance: -; d_gene: -; j_gene: TRBJ1-1; CDR3nt: TGTGCCAGCAGTTCGGGGGTAGGGTTCGAAGCTTTCTTT; CDR3aa: CASSSGVGFEAFF
v_gene: TRBV5-1; abundance: -; d_gene: TRBD2; j_gene: TRBJ2-3; CDR3nt: TGCGCCAGCAGCTTCGCCCTAGCGGGGGGCGCAGATACGCAGTATTTT; CDR3aa: CASSFALAGGADTQYF
v_gene: TRBV10-3; abundance: once; d_gene: -; j_gene: TRBJ2-3; CDR3nt: TGTGCCATCAGGATACAGGTCACAGATACGCAGTATTTT; CDR3aa: CAIRIQVTDTQYF
v_gene: TRBV5-6; abundance: few; d_gene: TRBD1; j_gene: TRBJ1-2; CDR3nt: TGTGCCAGCAGCTTCTGGGACAGGCCCTCCTATGGCTACACCTTC; CDR3aa: CASSFWDRPSYGYTF
v_gene: TRBV20-1; abundance: once; d_gene: -; j_gene: TRBJ2-1; CDR3nt: TGCAGTGCCCCCTTGACAGAGCAGTTCTTC; CDR3aa: CSAPLTEQFF
v_gene: TRBV7-9; abundance: -; d_gene: -; j_gene: TRBJ2-7; CDR3nt: TGTGCCAGCAGCCCCACCATTAGCAGAAGCACCGGCAACGAGCAGTACTTC; CDR3aa: CASSPTISRSTGNEQYF
v_gene: TRBV6-5; abundance: few; d_gene: -; j_gene: TRBJ2-1; CDR3nt: TGTGCCAGCAGTCCTAGCCAGGCCCGTGATGAGCAGTTCTTC; CDR3aa: CASSPSQARDEQFF
v_gene: TRBV11-2; abundance: -; d_gene: -; j_gene: TRBJ2-1; CDR3nt: TGTGCCAGCAGCTTATCTATCCACAGGTTCGTCGGTGGCAATGAGCAGTTCTTC; CDR3aa: CASSLSIHRFVGGNEQFF
v_gene: TRBV29-1; abundance: -; d_gene: TRBD2; j_gene: TRBJ2-7; CDR3nt: TGCAGCGTTGAAATAGCGGGGAATTACGAGCAGTACTTC; CDR3aa: CSVEIAGNYEQYF
v_gene: TRBV7-9; abundance: -; d_gene: -; j_gene: TRBJ1-3; CDR3nt: TGTGCCAGCAGCTCAGGGGCTCCCTCTGGAAACACCATATATTTT; CDR3aa: CASSSGAPSGNTIYF
v_gene: TRBV7-2; abundance: -; d_gene: -; j_gene: TRBJ1-2; CDR3nt: TGTGCCAGCAGCTGGAACCAGAACAGGGATGGCTACACCTTC; CDR3aa: CASSWNQNRDGYTF
v_gene: TRBV7-7; abundance: -; d_gene: TRBD2; j_gene: TRBJ2-2; CDR3nt: TGTGCCAGCAGCCCCGGGGGGGTGGACGGGGAGCTGTTTTTT; CDR3aa: CASSPGGVDGELFF
v_gene: TRBV19; abundance: -; d_gene: TRBD1; j_gene: TRBJ1-5; CDR3nt: TGTGCCAGTAGCATTCAAACCGGGACAGGGTCAAATCAGCCCCAGCATTTT; CDR3aa: CASSIQTGTGSNQPQHF
v_gene: TRBV4-1; abundance: -; d_gene: -; j_gene: TRBJ1-4; CDR3nt: TGCGCCAGCAGCCAAGCGTTCAGTTTTAATGAAAAACTGTTTTTT; CDR3aa: CASSQAFSFNEKLFF
v_gene: TRBV7-8; abundance: -; d_gene: TRBD1; j_gene: TRBJ1-1; CDR3nt: TGTGCCAGCAGCTCAAGGACAGGGGTAGTGTACACTGAAGCTTTCTTT; CDR3aa: CASSSRTGVVYTEAFF
v_gene: TRBV29-1; abundance: -; d_gene: -; j_gene: TRBJ2-7; CDR3nt: TGCAGCGTTGATGAGGGAGGCGAGCAGTACTTC; CDR3aa: CSVDEGGEQYF
v_gene: TRBV10-1; abundance: -; d_gene: TRBD2; j_gene: TRBJ2-7; CDR3nt: TGCGCCAGCAGTGAGTCGGGGCGGGAGCCCTACGAGCAGTACTTC; CDR3aa: CASSESGREPYEQYF
v_gene: TRBV19; abundance: -; d_gene: -; j_gene: TRBJ1-1; CDR3nt: TGTGCCAGTAGTATCTGGCAGAAGGCTTTCTTT; CDR3aa: CASSIWQKAFF
v_gene: TRBV30; abundance: -; d_gene: -; j_gene: TRBJ1-1; CDR3nt: TGTGCCTGGGGGAGCCTGAACACTGAAGCTTTCTTT; CDR3aa: CAWGSLNTEAFF
v_gene: TRBV19; abundance: -; d_gene: -; j_gene: TRBJ1-3; CDR3nt: TGTGCCAGCAAACAGGTATACACTGGAAACACCATATATTTT; CDR3aa: CASKQVYTGNTIYF
v_gene: TRBV7-7; abundance: -; d_gene: -; j_gene: TRBJ2-5; CDR3nt: TGTGCCAGCAGCTTAGAGGGCGGGGGCTCCCAAGAGACCCAGTACTTC; CDR3aa: CASSLEGGGSQETQYF
v_gene: TRBV14; abundance: -; d_gene: -; j_gene: TRBJ2-7; CDR3nt: TGTGCCAGCAGCCACGAAGGAGCAGGGGCACTACCTACCTACGAGCAGTACTTC; CDR3aa: CASSHEGAGALPTYEQYF
v_gene: TRBV6-6; abundance: few; d_gene: TRBD1; j_gene: TRBJ1-5; CDR3nt: TGTGCCAGCAGCCCGACAGGGGGTAATCAGCCCCAGCATTTT; CDR3aa: CASSPTGGNQPQHF
v_gene: TRBV9; abundance: -; d_gene: -; j_gene: TRBJ2-7; CDR3nt: TGTGCCAGCAGCGTAGCTCCGGGAGTCGGGCAGTACTTC; CDR3aa: CASSVAPGVGQYF
v_gene: TRBV5-1; abundance: -; d_gene: TRBD1; j_gene: TRBJ2-3; CDR3nt: TGCGCCAGCAGCTCAGGGGGTACGGATACGCAGTATTTT; CDR3aa: CASSSGGTDTQYF
v_gene: TRBV5-1; abundance: -; d_gene: -; j_gene: TRBJ1-3; CDR3nt: TGCGCCAGCAGCTTGGAGGGGAACACCATATATTTT; CDR3aa: CASSLEGNTIYF
v_gene: TRBV28; abundance: -; d_gene: TRBD2; j_gene: TRBJ2-1; CDR3nt: TGTGCCAGCTTCGGACTAGCGGGAGGATTGGGAAACAATGAGCAGTTCTTC; CDR3aa: CASFGLAGGLGNNEQFF
v_gene: TRBV10-3; abundance: -; d_gene: -; j_gene: TRBJ1-3; CDR3nt: TGTGCCAGCCTTACAGCTTCTGGAAACACCATATATTTT; CDR3aa: CASLTASGNTIYF
v_gene: TRBV7-2; abundance: -; d_gene: -; j_gene: TRBJ2-1; CDR3nt: TGTGCCAGCAGAGGGGGGGCTGAGCAGTTCTTC; CDR3aa: CASRGGAEQFF
v_gene: TRBV7-8; abundance: -; d_gene: TRBD1; j_gene: TRBJ1-1; CDR3nt: TGTGCCAGCAGCTTAACTTTCACGGACAGGGCAGCTTTCTTT; CDR3aa: CASSLTFTDRAAFF
v_gene: TRBV19; abundance: few; d_gene: -; j_gene: TRBJ1-1; CDR3nt: TGTGCCAGTAGTCCGACAGTCGCGAACACTGAAGCTTTCTTT; CDR3aa: CASSPTVANTEAFF
v_gene: TRBV28; abundance: -; d_gene: -; j_gene: TRBJ2-6; CDR3nt: TGTGCCAGCAGCGGAGCAGGGGCCTCTGGGGCCAACGTCCTGACTTTC; CDR3aa: CASSGAGASGANVLTF
v_gene: TRBV6-4; abundance: -; d_gene: TRBD1; j_gene: TRBJ1-5; CDR3nt: TGTGCCAGCAGCCTCGACAGGGGTCAGCCCCAGCATTTT; CDR3aa: CASSLDRGQPQHF
v_gene: TRBV5-1; abundance: -; d_gene: -; j_gene: TRBJ2-7; CDR3nt: TGCGCCAGCAGCGGAGGGAACGAGCAGTACTTC; CDR3aa: CASSGGNEQYF
v_gene: TRBV18; abundance: -; d_gene: TRBD2; j_gene: TRBJ2-5; CDR3nt: TGTGCCAGCTCACCGGGACTAGCGGGAAAGCAAGAGACCCAGTACTTC; CDR3aa: CASSPGLAGKQETQYF
v_gene: TRBV30; abundance: few; d_gene: TRBD1; j_gene: TRBJ1-5; CDR3nt: TGTGCCTGGAGTATAGTTGGGGACAGGACGCCCCAGCATTTT; CDR3aa: CAWSIVGDRTPQHF
v_gene: TRBV28; abundance: -; d_gene: -; j_gene: TRBJ1-2; CDR3nt: TGTGCCAGCAGTCCCCCGTCGGGGGGCTACACCTTC; CDR3aa: CASSPPSGGYTF
v_gene: TRBV5-5; abundance: -; d_gene: TRBD2; j_gene: TRBJ2-7; CDR3nt: TGTGCCAGCAGCCCACCCGTTAGGGGACTAGCGGGGTCCGAGCAGTACTTC; CDR3aa: CASSPPVRGLAGSEQYF